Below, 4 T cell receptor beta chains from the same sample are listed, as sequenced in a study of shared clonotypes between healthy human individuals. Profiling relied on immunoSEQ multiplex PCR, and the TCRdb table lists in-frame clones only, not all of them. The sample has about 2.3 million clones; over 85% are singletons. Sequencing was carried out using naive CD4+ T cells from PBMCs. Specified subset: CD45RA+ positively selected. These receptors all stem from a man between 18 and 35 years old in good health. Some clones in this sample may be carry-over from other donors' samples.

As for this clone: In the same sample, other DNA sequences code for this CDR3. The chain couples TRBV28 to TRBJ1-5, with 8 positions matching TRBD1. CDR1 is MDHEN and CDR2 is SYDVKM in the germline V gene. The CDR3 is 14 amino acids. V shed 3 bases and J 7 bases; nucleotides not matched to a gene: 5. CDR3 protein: CASSFSGGDQPQHF. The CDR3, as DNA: TGTGCCAGCAGTTTTTCAGGGGGCGACCAGCCCCAGCATTTT.

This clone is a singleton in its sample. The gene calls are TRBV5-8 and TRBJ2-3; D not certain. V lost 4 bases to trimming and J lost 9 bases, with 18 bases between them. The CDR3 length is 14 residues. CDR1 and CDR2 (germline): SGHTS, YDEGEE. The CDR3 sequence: CASSPRFVALTQYF. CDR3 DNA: TGTGCCAGCAGCCCCAGGTTTGTCGCGTTGACGCAGTATTTT.

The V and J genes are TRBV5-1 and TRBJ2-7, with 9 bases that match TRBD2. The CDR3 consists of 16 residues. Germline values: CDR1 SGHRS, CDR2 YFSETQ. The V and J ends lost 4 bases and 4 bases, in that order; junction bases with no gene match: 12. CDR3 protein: CASSQTTSGRPYEQYF. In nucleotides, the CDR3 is TGCGCCAGCAGCCAAACGACTAGCGGAAGACCTTACGAGCAGTACTTC.

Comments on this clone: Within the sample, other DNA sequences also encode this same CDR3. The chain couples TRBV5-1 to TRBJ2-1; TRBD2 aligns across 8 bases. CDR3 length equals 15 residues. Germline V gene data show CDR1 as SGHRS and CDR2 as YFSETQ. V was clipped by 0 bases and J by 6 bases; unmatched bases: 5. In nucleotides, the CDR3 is TGCGCCAGCAGCTTGGGCAGCGGGAGCATCAATGAGCAGTTCTTC. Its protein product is CASSLGSGSINEQFF.